This T cell receptor (beta chain) is drawn from a study of T cell responses to AZD1222 COVID-19 vaccine (dated by TCRdb to the early 2020s). At the level of the whole study: TCR sequencing covered over 230 trial participants: 200 to 210 given two doses of AZD1222 and about 26 given two doses of MenACWY control vaccine. Trial participants were enrolled by age into 18-55, 56-69 and 70-plus year subgroups, with roughly 150, 30 and 60 TCR-sequenced participants respectively. The research as a whole found: Spike-specific TCR breadth and depth rose significantly after two AZD1222 doses compared with day 0 and with MenACWY recipients. The 56-69-year group was small, and its depth increase did not reach significance, likely because of low power. Because no day 14 peak-response samples were available, repertoires were characterized only after the peak T cell response. Only six AZD1222 recipients were SARS-CoV-2 seropositive at baseline, limiting conclusions about previously exposed vaccinees. Reportedly, close to half of the unique spike-specific TCRs recognized epitopes lying outside the regions that are mutated in the B.1.351 and B.1.1.7 variants. Vaccine-associated CD4 TCRs spanned the whole spike protein, with dominant responses in regions 160-218 and 743-854. Participants were mostly white British, with more females than males. The authors suggested clonal diversity may have been underestimated.

Taken with the paper, the label for time point translates to: about 28 days (+/-7) after the second vaccine dose. The treatment or condition label corresponds to: meningococcal conjugate vaccine given as trial control. Vaccinee samples came from UK trials COV001 and COV002, including a single-blind randomized controlled phase 2/3 trial of AZD1222 (ChAdOx1 nCoV-19) in healthy adults. For TCRbeta chain sequencing, PBMC samples were collected from trial participants at day 0 and at day 28 after the second dose. To note about this clone: Its antigen remains undetermined. Base qualities were left out, and no much larger clone turns up one base away.

The CDR3 regions of human TCRbeta chains were subjected to immunosequencing. Turning to the authors' computational methods: Repertoire TCRs were checked for matches against a reference library of SARS-CoV-2-specific TCRs that had been generated using the MIRA antigen-specificity platform. Breadth was defined as the fraction of unique TCRs that were SARS-CoV-2-associated. Depth was defined as the fraction of total T cells that were SARS-CoV-2-associated. Using the MIRA data, each spike-specific TCR was assigned both to the spike region to which the TCR was reactive and to a CD4 or CD8 class. Log10-transformed breadth and depth values were compared by one-way ANOVA with Sidak's multiple comparisons tests. Imported from immuneACCESS, the table was reduced by TCRdb to in-frame sequences with V and J called. These copies leave out some clones; in studies compared against another copy, an unresolved V gene accounts for under half, and the cause of the remainder is not known. The DNA was the basis for D and trimming; V, J and clone size are from that table. This sample comprises 120,000 to 150,000 clones, around 90% of them detected only once. The ten largest clones represent about 7.5% of the sample.

This TCR came from an adult who received the MenACWY meningococcal vaccine as a control. This specimen consisted of peripheral blood, obtained 28 days after the second dose of the MenACWY control vaccine.

The DNA sequence reads TGCGCCAGCAGCTTGGGGTCAGTTTTCACAGATACGCAGTATTTT. Translated, this gives CASSLGSVFTDTQYF. Recombination connected TRBV5-1 to TRBJ2-3; the D gene lacks a confident call. The CDR3, from cysteine to phenylalanine, totals 15 residues. Of all the DNA, just the CDR3 is kept, 45 bases in frame from base 1. The CDR1 and CDR2 encoded by the germline V gene are SGHRS and YFSETQ. Deletion took 0 bases off V and 2 bases off J, with a span of 10 bases between the germline ends.